The clone carrying this TCR beta chain was seen many times. No antigen is known for it. Study-wide results and caveats: Tumor memory CD4+ T cell TCR gene usage clustered with blood and lymph node memory CD4+ cells and lymph node naive CD4+ cells.

Semi-nested PCR with Nested Universal Primer A followed constant-region reverse priming of full-length variable regions. TCRdb reanalysed the 5' RACE reads using MiXCR and keeps one entry per CDR3 protein. The sample has about 34,000 distinct CDR3 sequences, about 25% seen once; the top ten hold roughly 3.5%. Purified naive CD4+ T cells were depleted of CD25+ Tregs. This CDR3 spans 15 amino acids. Trimming took off 3 bases at V and 0 bases at J, with 13 bases between the two ends. Germline CDR1 reads DFQATT; CDR2 reads SNEGSKA (reference sequence). The chain couples TRBV20-1 to TRBJ2-3; D not certain. The TCR sequence derives from a female donor with breast cancer. The source material was naive CD4+ T cells sorted from a lymph node. The subset is: naive CD4+ T cells, CD4+CD45RA+CD25-. This chain's CDR3 is CSARTPAASTDTQYF. The CDR3 bases are TGCAGTGCTAGGACCCCGGCTGCTAGCACAGATACGCAGTATTTT.